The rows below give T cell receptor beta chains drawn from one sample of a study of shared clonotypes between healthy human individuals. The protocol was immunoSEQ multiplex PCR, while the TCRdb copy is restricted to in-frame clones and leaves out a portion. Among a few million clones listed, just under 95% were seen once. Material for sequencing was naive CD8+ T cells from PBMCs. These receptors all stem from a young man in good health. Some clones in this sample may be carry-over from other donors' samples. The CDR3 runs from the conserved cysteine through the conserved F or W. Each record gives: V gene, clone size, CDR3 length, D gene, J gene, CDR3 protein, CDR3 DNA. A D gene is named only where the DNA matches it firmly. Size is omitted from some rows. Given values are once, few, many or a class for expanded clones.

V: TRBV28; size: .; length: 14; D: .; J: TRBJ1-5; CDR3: CASSLSLFNQPQHF; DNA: TGTGCCAGCAGTTTATCCCTCTTCAATCAGCCCCAGCATTTT
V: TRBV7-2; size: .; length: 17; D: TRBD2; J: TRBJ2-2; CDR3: CASSLNPGGMGTGELFF; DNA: TGTGCCAGCAGCTTAAATCCGGGAGGGATGGGCACCGGGGAGCTGTTTTTT
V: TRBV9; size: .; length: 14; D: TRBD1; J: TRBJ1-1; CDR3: CASSSRDRVTEAFF; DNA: TGTGCCAGCAGCTCCCGGGACAGGGTCACTGAAGCTTTCTTT
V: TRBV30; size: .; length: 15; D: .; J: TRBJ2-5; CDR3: CAWSVLVDPQETQYF; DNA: TGTGCCTGGAGTGTATTGGTGGACCCCCAAGAGACCCAGTACTTC
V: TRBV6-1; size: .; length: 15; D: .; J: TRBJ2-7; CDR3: CASSEATGATYEQYF; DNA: TGTGCCAGCAGTGAAGCTACAGGTGCAACCTACGAGCAGTACTTC
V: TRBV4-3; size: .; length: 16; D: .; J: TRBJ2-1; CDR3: CASSQGGYLSRNEQFF; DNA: TGCGCCAGCAGCCAAGGGGGATACCTGAGCCGCAATGAGCAGTTCTTC
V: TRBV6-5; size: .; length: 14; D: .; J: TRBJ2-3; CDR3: CASSSGAGTDTQYF; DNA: TGTGCCAGCAGCTCCGGGGCGGGAACAGATACGCAGTATTTT
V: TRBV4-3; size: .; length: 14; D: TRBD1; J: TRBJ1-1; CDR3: CASRTSAGGTEAFF; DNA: TGCGCCAGCAGAACAAGCGCAGGGGGCACTGAAGCTTTCTTT
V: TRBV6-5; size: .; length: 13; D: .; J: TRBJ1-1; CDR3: CASSWQVNTEAFF; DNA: TGTGCCAGCAGTTGGCAGGTGAACACTGAAGCTTTCTTT
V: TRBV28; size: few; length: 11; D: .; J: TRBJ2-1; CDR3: CASSYYNEQFF; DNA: TGTGCCAGCAGTTACTACAATGAGCAGTTCTTC
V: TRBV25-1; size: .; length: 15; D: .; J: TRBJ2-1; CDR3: CASSVGELSYNEQFF; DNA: TGTGCCAGCAGTGTCGGGGAGCTCTCCTACAATGAGCAGTTCTTC
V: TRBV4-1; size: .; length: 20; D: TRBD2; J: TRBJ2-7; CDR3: CASSQEKSGLEDPSSYEQYF; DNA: TGCGCCAGCAGCCAAGAAAAGTCGGGACTAGAGGACCCCAGCTCCTACGAGCAGTACTTC
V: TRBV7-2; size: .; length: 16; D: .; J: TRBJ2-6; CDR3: CASSPAWEPGANVLTF; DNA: TGTGCCAGCAGCCCGGCTTGGGAGCCTGGGGCCAACGTCCTGACTTTC
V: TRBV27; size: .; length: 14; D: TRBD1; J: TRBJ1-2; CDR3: CASSSPGDSYGYTF; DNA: TGTGCCAGCAGTTCCCCGGGGGACAGCTATGGCTACACCTTC
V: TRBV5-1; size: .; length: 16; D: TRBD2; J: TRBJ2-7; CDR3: CASSLEASGLSYEQYF; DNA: TGCGCCAGCAGCTTGGAAGCTAGCGGGCTCTCCTACGAGCAGTACTTC
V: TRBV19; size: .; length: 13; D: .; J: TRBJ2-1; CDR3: CASSTYSYNEQFF; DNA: TGTGCCAGTAGTACTTACTCCTACAATGAGCAGTTCTTC
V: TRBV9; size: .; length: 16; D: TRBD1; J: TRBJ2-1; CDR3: CASSAAGTGGYNEQFF; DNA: TGTGCCAGCAGCGCAGCCGGGACAGGGGGCTACAATGAGCAGTTCTTC
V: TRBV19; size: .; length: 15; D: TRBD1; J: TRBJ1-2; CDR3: CASSSRTGNYDGYTF; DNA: TGTGCCAGTAGTTCCAGGACAGGGAATTACGATGGCTACACCTTC
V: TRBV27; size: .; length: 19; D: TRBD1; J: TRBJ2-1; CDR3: CASSEAGQGVLLLYNEQFF; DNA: TGTGCCAGCAGCGAAGCGGGACAGGGGGTCCTCCTCCTATACAATGAGCAGTTCTTC
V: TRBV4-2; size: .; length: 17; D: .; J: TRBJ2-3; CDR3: CASSQEWGDFSTDTQYF; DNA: TGTGCCAGCAGCCAAGAGTGGGGAGACTTTAGCACAGATACGCAGTATTTT